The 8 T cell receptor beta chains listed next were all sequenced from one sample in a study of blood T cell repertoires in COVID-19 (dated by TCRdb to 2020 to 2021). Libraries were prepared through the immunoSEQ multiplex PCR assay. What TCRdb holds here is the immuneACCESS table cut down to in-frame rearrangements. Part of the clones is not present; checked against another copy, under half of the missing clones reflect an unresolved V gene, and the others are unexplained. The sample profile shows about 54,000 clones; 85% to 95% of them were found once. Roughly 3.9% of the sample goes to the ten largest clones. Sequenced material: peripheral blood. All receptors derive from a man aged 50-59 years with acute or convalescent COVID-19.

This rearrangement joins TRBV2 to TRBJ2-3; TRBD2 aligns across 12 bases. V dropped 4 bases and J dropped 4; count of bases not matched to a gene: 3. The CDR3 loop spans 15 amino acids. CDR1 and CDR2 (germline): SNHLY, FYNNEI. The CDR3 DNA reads TGTGCCAGCAGTGTCCTAGCGGGAGGGTCAGATACGCAGTATTTT. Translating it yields CASSVLAGGSDTQYF.

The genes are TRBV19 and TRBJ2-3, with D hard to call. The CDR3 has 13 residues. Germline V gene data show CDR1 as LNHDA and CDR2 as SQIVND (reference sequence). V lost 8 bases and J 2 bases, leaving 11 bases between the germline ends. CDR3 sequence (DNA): TGTGCCAGTGGGCCCGCAGCCACAGATACGCAGTATTTT. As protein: CASGPAATDTQYF.

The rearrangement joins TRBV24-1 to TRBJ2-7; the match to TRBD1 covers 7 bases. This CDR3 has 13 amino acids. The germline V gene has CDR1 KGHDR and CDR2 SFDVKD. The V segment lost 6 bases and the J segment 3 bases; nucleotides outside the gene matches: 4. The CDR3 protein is CATSSGGHYEQYF. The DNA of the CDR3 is TGTGCCACCAGTTCAGGGGGTCACTACGAGCAGTACTTC.

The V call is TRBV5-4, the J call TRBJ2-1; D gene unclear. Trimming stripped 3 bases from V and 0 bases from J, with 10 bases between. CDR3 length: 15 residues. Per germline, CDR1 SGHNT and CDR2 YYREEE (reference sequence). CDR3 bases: TGTGCCAGCAGCTCCAAGAGTCCCTCCTACAATGAGCAGTTCTTC. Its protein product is CASSSKSPSYNEQFF.

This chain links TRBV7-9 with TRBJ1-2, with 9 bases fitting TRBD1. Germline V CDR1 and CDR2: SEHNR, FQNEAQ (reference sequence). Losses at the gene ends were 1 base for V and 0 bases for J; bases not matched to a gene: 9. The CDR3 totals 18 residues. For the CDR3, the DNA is TGTGCCAGCAGCTTAGGGGGAACAGGGGGCCAAGCTAACTATGGCTACACCTTC. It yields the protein CASSLGGTGGQANYGYTF.

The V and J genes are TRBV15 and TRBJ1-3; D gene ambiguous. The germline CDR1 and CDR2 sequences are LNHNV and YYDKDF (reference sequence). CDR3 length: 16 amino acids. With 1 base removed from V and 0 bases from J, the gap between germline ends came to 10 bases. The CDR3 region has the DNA TGTGCCACCAGCAGAGTAGCCCCCAGCTCTGGAAACACCATATATTTT. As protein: CATSRVAPSSGNTIYF.

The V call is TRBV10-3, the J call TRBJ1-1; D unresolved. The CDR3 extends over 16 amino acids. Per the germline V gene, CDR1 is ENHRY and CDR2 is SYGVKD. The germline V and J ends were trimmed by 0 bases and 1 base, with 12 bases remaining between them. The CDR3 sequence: CAISESPGTPNTEAFF. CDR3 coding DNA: TGTGCCATCAGTGAGTCGCCGGGAACACCGAACACTGAAGCTTTCTTT.

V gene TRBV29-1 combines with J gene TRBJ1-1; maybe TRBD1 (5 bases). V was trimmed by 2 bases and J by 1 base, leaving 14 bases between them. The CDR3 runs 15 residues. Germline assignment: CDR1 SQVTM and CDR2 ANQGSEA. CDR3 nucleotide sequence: TGCAGCGTTGAACGGCCTCCAACAGGGAACACTGAAGCTTTCTTT. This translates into CSVERPPTGNTEAFF.